This TCR beta chain was found in a study of blood T cell repertoires in COVID-19. Study context: PBMCs, B-cell-depleted T cells, or T cells provided the cDNA or gDNA that made up the material.

Authors' processing steps: Counts of nucleated cells, estimated from reference gene primer amplification, were obtained. Sequencing used immunoSEQ multiplex PCR; TCRdb keeps in-frame clones, though not all of them. V and J calls and clone size come straight from that table; D and trimming were deduced from the DNA. Counted here are fewer than 450,000 clones, roughly 91% occurring once; the ten biggest clones make up 0.6% to 0.7%. Participant age was about 18 to 100 years, and participants resided in 24 US areas. Participants reported their clinical history, and cohort assignment relied on those reports. Sequencing input: PBMCs or T cells enriched from blood (not recorded which). The TCR comes from a man between 18 and 35 years old who had recovered from COVID-19.

CDR3 protein: CASSLLAGEVFF. In DNA, the CDR3 is TGTGCCAGCAGTTTACTCGCGGGAGAAGTGTTTTTT. This rearrangement joins TRBV12-3 or TRBV12-4 to TRBJ2-2; 7 bases are shared with TRBD2. J was trimmed by 15 bases and V by 2 bases; bases with no gene match: 6. CDR3 size: 12 residues.